The source of this T cell receptor beta chain is a study of T cells in Graves' hyperthyroidism and ophthalmopathy (dated by TCRdb to between 2017 and 2020). For the wider study: TCR V-J signatures able to tell the groups apart were searched for in a discovery cohort of 90 to 100 patients, of whom 40 to 45 had Graves' ophthalmopathy and roughly 57 had stable Graves' hyperthyroidism. An independent validation cohort of about 19 hyperthyroidism patients and over 15 patients who later progressed to ophthalmopathy tested prospective prediction of ophthalmopathy. The 75 to 100 discovery patients were randomly split 7:3 into training and test sets. The study also compared thyroid tissue and blood T-cell repertoires from a handful of Graves' hyperthyroidism patients. Once sampling was done, hyperthyroidism patients were given methimazole at a starting dose of 30 mg daily, whereas ophthalmopathy patients were given high-dose intravenous methylprednisolone. The paper describes TCR Vbeta CDR3 sequencing of 140 or so peripheral blood samples, made up of around 41 ophthalmopathy patients, some 80 hyperthyroidism patients and approximately 17 progressor patients.

Exclusion was applied to patients with uncontrolled infections, other autoimmune diseases, pregnancy or lactation. Diagnoses were based on clinical symptoms, serum thyroxine and TRAb, thyroid ultrasound and orbital computed tomography. Total RNA was extracted with Trizol reagent, and quality was checked on an Agilent 2100 Bioanalyzer. TCR beta CDR3 regions were amplified from RNA transcripts. The first round of RT-PCR for the TCR CDR3 was performed with the HTBI primer set and the Qiagen OneStep RT-PCR kit. Libraries were constructed in a second round of multiplex PCR, after which size selection and purification were carried out. Libraries were sequenced paired-end with 100 bp reads on an Illumina HiSeq2000. On the study's bioinformatics: SOAPnuke was used to process the raw data, throwing out any read that contained adapters or uncalled bases, had a mean Phred below 15, or lacked an exact constant-primer or identifier match. High-quality paired reads were merged using COPE v1.2.5, and each unique nucleotide sequence was defined as a clonotype. MiTCR v1.1 was used to align clonotypes to the IMGT TRBV, TRBD and TRBJ reference segments. The analysis included only V-J combinations with a frequency above 0.0001, which together covered about 99% of the repertoires. A TCS score was defined as the ratio between F50 (clonal expansion) and ExV (chaos), using BLOSUM62-based TCRdist between CDR3 peptides within each V-J. Welch's t-statistics and random forest reduced several hundred V-J features to 13, which were used in a naive Bayes classifier (R e1071). Thyroid-blood repertoire similarity was quantified with the Morisita-Horn index. TCRdb reprocessed the public reads (quality trimming at Q25 with fastp, clone calling with MiXCR) and kept in-frame beta chains. Rows with a matching CDR3 protein are joined into one entry that keeps the most common DNA and genes. The V and J calls come from TCRdb's annotation, not from the publication. For this sample there are 500,000 to 600,000 distinct CDR3 sequences; about 43% appear just once. The ten largest account for 15% to 20% of the sample.

Paper-wide results and their limitations: Sample size was not statistically predetermined, and blinding of investigators to group allocation was not performed. In cross-validation, a model built on a 13 V-J signature told ophthalmopathy apart from stable hyperthyroidism with less than 90% sensitivity and about 81% specificity, and in testing the same model reached 80%/75%. During validation, the model predicted progression to ophthalmopathy a median of about 5.9 months ahead of onset, with around 71% sensitivity and 72.22% specificity. Most expanded thyroid clonotypes (frequency above 0.001) were also found in blood, which suggests that blood repertoires may mirror thyroid immune responses.

CDR3 length: 18 amino acids, cysteine to phenylalanine. The sequence is cut down to CDR3 DNA, 54 bases in frame from base 1. The junction shows trimming of 5 bases on V and 1 base on J, and the gene matches do not reach 13 bases of it. The germline V gene encodes CDR1 SNHLY and CDR2 FYNNEI. This clonotype was counted between two and nine times. What this receptor recognizes is not known. The record has no base qualities; no much larger clone is one base away. This chain joins TRBV2 to TRBJ1-5; a stretch of 8 junction bases matches TRBD1. Sequencing was carried out using peripheral blood or thyroid tissue (not recorded which). The TCR sequence derives from an adult woman with Graves' disease, either hyperthyroidism or ophthalmopathy (not recorded which). The DNA reads TGTGCCAGCAGTCCGACAGGGGCAGGTAGGAAGAGCAATCAGCCCCAGCATTTT. Translated, it reads CASSPTGAGRKSNQPQHF.